The 25 T cell receptor beta chains presented below share a single source sample, sequenced in a study of blood T cell repertoires in COVID-19. Profiling relied on immunoSEQ multiplex PCR, and the TCRdb table lists in-frame clones only, not all of them. In the table there are about 200,000 clones, approximately 90% of which are singletons. Sequenced material: peripheral blood. All receptors come from a man in his fifties or sixties with acute or convalescent COVID-19.

The rearrangement joins TRBV30 to TRBJ1-5, with D maybe TRBD1 (6 bases). This CDR3 is built from 16 residues. The V gene lost 3 bases and the J gene lost 4 bases, with 19 bases spanning the gap. Germline assignment: CDR1 GTSNPN and CDR2 SVGIG (reference sequence). In DNA form, the CDR3 reads TGTGCCTGGAGGGACACCTCACAGGGACGTAATCAGCCCCAGCATTTT. Amino acids: CAWRDTSQGRNQPQHF.

V is TRBV7-9 and J is TRBJ1-2, with 9 positions matching TRBD1. The CDR3 sequence is 16 residues long. Germline values: CDR1 SEHNR, CDR2 FQNEAQ (reference sequence). Trimming removed 4 bases from V and 6 bases from J; junction bases left unmatched: 12. The CDR3 bases are TGTGCCAGCAGCTACCGGGACAGGGAGGTTTTGGATGGCTACACCTTC. It translates to CASSYRDREVLDGYTF.

The rearrangement links TRBV24-1 to TRBJ2-3, with a possible D match to TRBD2 (5 bases). Germline values: CDR1 KGHDR, CDR2 SFDVKD. V lost 6 bases to trimming and J lost 1 base, with 13 bases between them. The CDR3 is 15 residues long. The CDR3 sequence: CATSMSGSGTDTQYF. In DNA, the CDR3 is TGTGCCACCAGTATGAGCGGAAGCGGCACAGATACGCAGTATTTT.

The genes are TRBV3-1 (or the pseudogene TRBV3-2) and TRBJ1-2; D remains ambiguous. The CDR3 length is 14 residues. Germline CDR1 LGHDT, CDR2 YNNKEL (reference sequence). V dropped 2 bases and J dropped 6 bases, with 13 bases sitting between them. CDR3 protein: CASSQNTQEHGYTF. CDR3 nucleotides: TGTGCCAGCAGCCAAAACACTCAGGAACATGGCTACACCTTC.

The CDR3 DNA follows: TGTGCCAGCAGCCGAGCCACCTCCTCCTACGAGCAGTACTTC. Protein product: CASSRATSSYEQYF. V gene TRBV11-2 combines with J gene TRBJ2-7; no clear D. The CDR3 totals 14 residues. With 5 bases removed from V and 0 bases from J, the gap between germline ends came to 11 bases. Germline assignment: CDR1 SGHAT and CDR2 FQNNGV.

The chain employs TRBV27 and TRBJ1-2; D may be TRBD1 (5 bases). CDR1 is MNHEY and CDR2 is SMNVEV in the germline V gene (reference sequence). The ends were cut back, 4 bases at V and 7 bases at J, with 19 bases in the middle. CDR3 length equals 15 residues. CDR3 DNA sequence: TGTGCCAGCAGTTATCGTGGGGGGGGGAAGGGTGGCTACACCTTC. This translates into CASSYRGGGKGGYTF.

The chain recombines TRBV21-1 with TRBJ1-3; the tabulated D call, TRBD1, remains unverified against the DNA. TRBV21-1 is labeled a pseudogene. The CDR3 has 16 amino acids. In DNA, the CDR3 is TGTGCCAGCAGCACGGGACAGTCAGACTCTGGAAACACCATATATTTT. It specifies CASSTGQSDSGNTIYF.

This clone has only one observation. CDR3 nucleotides: TGCAGCGTTGCATGGGCCACACGCTTGAACACTGAAGCTTTCTTT. This translates into CSVAWATRLNTEAFF. V is TRBV29-1 and J is TRBJ1-1; D is ambiguous. This CDR3 is 15 amino acids long. V gave up 4 bases and J gave up 0 bases, with 15 bases separating them. From germline, CDR1 is SQVTM and CDR2 ANQGSEA.

The rearrangement uses TRBV5-1 and TRBJ2-2; possible D gene TRBD2, 5 bases. CDR3 length equals 14 residues. V lost 10 bases and J lost 0, with 13 bases in between. Germline loops: CDR1 SGHRS, CDR2 YFSETQ. The CDR3 spells CAAREGANTGELFF. The CDR3 nucleotides are TGCGCCGCTCGAGAGGGCGCGAACACCGGGGAGCTGTTTTTT. Full variable domain (outside the CDR3, taken from reference TRBV5-1 and TRBJ2-2): KAGVTQTPRYLIKTRGQQVTLSCSPISGHRSVSWYQQTPGQGLQFLFEYFSETQRNKGNFPGRFSGRQFSNSRSEMNVSTLELGDSALYLCAAREGANTGELFFGEGSRLTVL.

The chain links TRBV6-6 to TRBJ2-3, with 8 bases fitting TRBD2. Germline V gene lookup returns CDR1 MNHNY and CDR2 SVGAGI (reference sequence). The CDR3 consists of 15 residues. V shed 8 bases and J 2 bases; nucleotides not matched to a gene: 9. The DNA for the CDR3 is TGTGCCAGCCGCATCGGGGGGGCTCACACAGATACGCAGTATTTT. It codes for CASRIGGAHTDTQYF.

This clone showed up just once. The rearrangement uses TRBV11-2 and TRBJ2-4; D perhaps matches TRBD2 (5 bases). This CDR3 has 15 residues. V lost 5 bases and J lost 0, with 11 bases in between. The germline V gene has CDR1 SGHAT and CDR2 FQNNGV. The CDR3 loop is CASSATSGAKNIQYF. The DNA of the CDR3 is TGTGCCAGCAGCGCAACCAGCGGAGCCAAAAACATTCAGTACTTC.

The gene calls are TRBV28 and TRBJ2-7, with 8 bases fitting TRBD1. The CDR3 is made up of 18 amino acids. CDR1 and CDR2 (germline): MDHEN, SYDVKM. V was pared by 8 bases and J by 2 bases, with 20 bases of the junction left unmatched. In DNA form, the CDR3 reads TGTGCCAGCTCACCCCTTCCTGGTTGGGACAGGACACCCTACGAGCAGTACGTC. Amino acid sequence: CASSPLPGWDRTPYEQYV.

The chain uses TRBV4-1 and TRBJ1-1; D gene uncertain. The CDR3 is 14 amino acids. CDR1 and CDR2 (germline): MGHRA, YSYEKL. The V end lost 4 bases, the J end lost 3 bases, and 12 bases lay between the germline ends. The CDR3 DNA sequence: TGCGCCAGCAGCCCGTTCCCTCGGGACACTGAAGCTTTCTTT. It is translated as CASSPFPRDTEAFF.

This rearrangement joins TRBV19 to TRBJ2-5; 12 bases agree with TRBD2. The V gene's germline CDR1 is LNHDA and CDR2 SQIVND (reference sequence). V shed 5 bases and J 5 bases; nucleotides not matched to a gene: 9. CDR3 length: 16 amino acids. Here the CDR3 reads CASSPTSGRGGETQYF. CDR3 DNA: TGTGCCAGTAGTCCGACTAGCGGGAGAGGAGGGGAGACCCAGTACTTC.

Only one count was recorded for this clone. V usage is TRBV14 and J usage is TRBJ2-5, with D perhaps TRBD2 (6 bases). The germline V gene has CDR1 SGHDN and CDR2 FVKESK. This CDR3 region has 19 residues. The V gene lost 0 bases and the J gene lost 2 bases, with 22 bases spanning the gap. DNA of the CDR3: TGTGCCAGCAGCCAAGATGGGACTTTCGGGAACTATGGGCAAGAGACCCAGTACTTC. This sequence encodes CASSQDGTFGNYGQETQYF. The variable domain in full, with the rest retrieved from reference TRBV14 and TRBJ2-5, is EAGVTQFPSHSVIEKGQTVTLRCDPISGHDNLYWYRRVMGKEIKFLLHFVKESKQDESGMPNNRFLAERTGGTYSTLKVQPAELEDSGVYFCASSQDGTFGNYGQETQYFGPGTRLLVL.

This rearrangement joins TRBV6-1 to TRBJ2-5; D is possibly TRBD2 (5 bases). This CDR3 has 14 amino acids. Germline CDR1 is MNHNS and CDR2 is SASEGT. Trimming left V 2 bases short and J 7 bases short, with 14 bases between. CDR3 in DNA: TGTGCCAGCAGTGAAATCCGGGATGTGGGGACCCAGTACTTC. Residues: CASSEIRDVGTQYF.

The chain couples TRBV19 to TRBJ2-3; 7 bases are shared with TRBD2. The V segment lost 3 bases and the J segment 2 bases; nucleotides outside the gene matches: 8. The CDR3 runs 16 residues. In germline, CDR1 is LNHDA, CDR2 SQIVND (reference sequence). CDR3 nucleotides: TGTGCCAGTAGTATCAGGCTAGCGGCTACCACAGATACGCAGTATTTT. It yields the protein CASSIRLAATTDTQYF.

V gene TRBV5-1 combines with J gene TRBJ1-2; 7 bases agree with TRBD1. CDR1 and CDR2 (germline): SGHRS, YFSETQ. The V segment lost 0 bases and the J segment 8 bases; nucleotides outside the gene matches: 7. The CDR3 loop spans 14 amino acids. This CDR3 is CASSLVQGEGGYTF. CDR3 bases: TGCGCCAGCAGCTTGGTTCAGGGGGAAGGAGGCTACACCTTC. Together with reference TRBV5-1 and TRBJ1-2, the CDR3 gives the full variable domain: KAGVTQTPRYLIKTRGQQVTLSCSPISGHRSVSWYQQTPGQGLQFLFEYFSETQRNKGNFPGRFSGRQFSNSRSEMNVSTLELGDSALYLCASSLVQGEGGYTFGSGTRLTVV.

Points on this clone: The sample has other DNA sequences that encode this CDR3 too. As DNA, the CDR3 is TGTGCCAGCAGTCCTGGGACAGTCAATCAGCCCCAGCATTTT. Protein sequence: CASSPGTVNQPQHF. The genes are TRBV7-2 and TRBJ1-5, with 7 bases that match TRBD1. CDR1 is SGHTA, CDR2 FQGNSA, per germline. V lost 6 bases to trimming and J lost 3 bases; unmatched junction nucleotides: 5. The CDR3 spans 14 residues.

Only a few counts were recorded for this clone. This chain uses TRBV4-2 with TRBJ2-3, with TRBD2 matching over 10 bases. V dropped 0 bases and J dropped 9; count of bases not matched to a gene: 15. The CDR3 has 18 residues. Germline CDR1 is LGHNA and CDR2 is YNFKEQ. The CDR3 region is CASSQDPPSLAGRGTQYF. The CDR3 region has the DNA TGTGCCAGCAGCCAAGATCCCCCCTCACTAGCGGGAAGGGGGACGCAGTATTTT.

The rearrangement joins TRBV7-3 to TRBJ2-5; the D gene is possibly TRBD2 (5 bases). Germline V gene lookup returns CDR1 SGHTA and CDR2 FQGTGA. This CDR3 is built from 13 residues. V lost 5 bases, J lost 5 bases, and 12 bases lay in between. Written as DNA, the CDR3 is TGTGCCAGCAGCAACGATCCGGGGGAGACCCAGTACTTC. Protein sequence: CASSNDPGETQYF.

J is TRBJ1-2 and V is TRBV3-1 (or the pseudogene TRBV3-2); 7 bases fit TRBD1. CDR3 size: 15 residues. The V gene end was trimmed by 3 bases and the J gene end by 1 base; junction bases not matched to a gene: 5. CDR1 LGHDT and CDR2 YNNKEL come from the germline V gene (reference sequence). Here the CDR3 reads CASSHRDRDNYGYTF. In nucleotides, the CDR3 is TGTGCCAGCAGCCACCGGGACAGAGATAACTATGGCTACACCTTC.

V usage is TRBV29-1 and J usage is TRBJ1-3; 9 nucleotides agree with TRBD1. This CDR3 comprises 13 residues. Trimming at V came to 7 bases and at J to 4 bases, leaving 5 bases not matched to a gene. The germline V gene encodes CDR1 SQVTM and CDR2 ANQGSEA. CDR3 amino acids: CSGGTGSGNTIYF. The CDR3, as DNA: TGCAGCGGGGGGACAGGGTCCGGAAACACCATATATTTT.

This chain connects TRBV28 to TRBJ2-3; possible D gene TRBD2, 6 bases. Germline values: CDR1 MDHEN, CDR2 SYDVKM. The CDR3 sequence is 10 residues long. Trimming took off 7 bases at V and 8 bases at J, with 7 bases between the two ends. The CDR3 DNA reads as TGTGCCAGCATGGGAGGTACGCAGTATTTT. Amino acid sequence: CASMGGTQYF.

The rearrangement uses TRBV18 and TRBJ2-1; a possible D gene is TRBD1 (6 bases). This CDR3 has 12 residues. The V and J ends lost 2 bases and 9 bases respectively, with 8 bases between them. Germline lookup yields CDR1 KGHSH and CDR2 LQKENI. In DNA form, the CDR3 reads TGTGCCAGCTCACCAGACAGGAGTGAGCAGTTCTTC. Translated, it gives CASSPDRSEQFF.